This T cell receptor (beta chain) appears in the sequencing data of a study of CD8 T cells in Susac syndrome. Germline V lookup: CDR1 SGHRS, CDR2 YFSETQ. J gave up 6 bases and V 3 bases, and 8 bases lay outside the gene matches. The CDR3 runs to 15 residues. A single count supports this clonotype. Its antigen is unknown. Study-wide findings and caveats: The greatest CD8+ clonal expansion in Susac occurred in TEMRA cells and in active patients.

cDNA came from around 0.54 to 1 ug RNA primed by random hexamers. TCRdb independently ran MiXCR on the immunoSEQ multiplex PCR reads; one entry per CDR3 protein. The table has about 110,000 distinct CDR3 sequences, roughly 95% seen once; the top ten hold about 0.42%. The chain employs TRBV5-1 and TRBJ1-2, with 10 bases aligning to TRBD1. The specimen sequenced was CD8+ T cells from PBMCs. The source is a human donor with Susac syndrome. As DNA, the CDR3 is TGCGCCAGCAGCTCCGTCGGACAGGGGGGTAATGGCTACACCTTC. This encodes CASSSVGQGGNGYTF.